The T cell receptor (beta chain) under discussion was sequenced for a study of blood T cell repertoires in COVID-19 (dated by TCRdb to 2018 to 2021). Background for the entire study: The collaborator samples originated in the United States, Italy and Spain and spanned the acute and convalescent phases of COVID-19. Where available, HLA class I and class II types were obtained from metadata supplied by the sample provider rather than from assay-based typing. The samples were drawn from two sources: the first 160 participants of the ongoing ImmuneRACE study, and 1,000 to 1,500 subjects contributed by 6 global collaborators. The dataset comprised deeply sampled blood TCRbeta repertoires from subjects exposed to, actively infected with, or recovered from COVID-19. The repertoires were made available in a free public database intended to serve as a resource for research on the immune response to SARS-CoV-2. A de-identified subject ID, COVID-19 status, age in years and sex were almost always included in the sample metadata. The material from the prospective study consisted of cDNA or gDNA derived from T cells, B-cell-depleted T cells, or PBMCs.

From the cysteine up to the phenylalanine, the CDR3 has a length of 15 residues. The sequence is cut down to CDR3 DNA, 45 bases in frame from base 1. From the germline V gene, CDR1 is MNHEY and CDR2 is SVGAGI. V drops 6 bases and J drops 4 bases, leaving 15 bases in between. This clone was found once. Its antigen is currently not known. The record has no base qualities; no much larger clone is one base away. On the study overall, not on this receptor specifically: Clinical and demographic metadata were provided uncurated, with the amount varying by source and participant.

The immunoSEQ Assay, a bias-controlled multiplex PCR, was used to amplify TCRbeta CDR3 regions from genomic DNA. The study's processing was this. The number of nucleated cells in each sample was estimated by amplification of reference gene primers within the assay. Sequence reads were collapsed and filtered to measure the absolute abundance of every unique TCRbeta CDR3 rearrangement. For each sample, productive Simpson clonality was calculated by taking the square root of Simpson's diversity index across productive rearrangements. In TCRdb, the immuneACCESS table is reduced to in-frame sequences with V and J assigned. These tables do not hold every clone; where another copy was compared, an unresolved V gene accounts for under half, and the others remain unexplained. That table is the source of V, J and clone size, and D and trimming were worked out from the DNA. Here the sample has some 370,000 clones; around 87% occur a single time. Of the sample, under 11% falls within the top ten clones.

At one collaborating source in Seattle, patients were enrolled during active infection and were followed longitudinally through the course of disease. Each collaborating institution followed its own protocols to collect whole blood in K2EDTA tubes. For TCRbeta analysis, collaborators shipped samples as frozen whole blood, isolated PBMCs, or DNA extracted from either of those sample types. The rearranged segments are TRBV6-5 and TRBJ2-2, and TRBD2 may be the D gene, going by 6 matching bases. Sequencing was performed on peripheral blood. The source is a woman in her 30s with COVID-19, enrolled during active disease. The CDR3 here reads CASSPDYGTTGELFF. The sequenced DNA is TGTGCCAGCAGCCCGGACTACGGGACCACCGGGGAGCTGTTTTTT.